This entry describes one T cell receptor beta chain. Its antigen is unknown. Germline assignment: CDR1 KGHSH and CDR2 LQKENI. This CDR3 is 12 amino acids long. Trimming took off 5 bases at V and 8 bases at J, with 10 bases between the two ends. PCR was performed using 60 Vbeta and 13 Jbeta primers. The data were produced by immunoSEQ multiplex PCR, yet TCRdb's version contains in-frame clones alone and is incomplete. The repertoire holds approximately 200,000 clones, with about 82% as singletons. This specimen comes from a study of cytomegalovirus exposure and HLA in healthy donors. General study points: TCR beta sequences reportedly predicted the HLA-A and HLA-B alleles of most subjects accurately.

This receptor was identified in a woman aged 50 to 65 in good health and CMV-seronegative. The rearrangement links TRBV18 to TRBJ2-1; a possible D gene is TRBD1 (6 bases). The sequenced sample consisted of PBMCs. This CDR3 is CASSARGDEQFF. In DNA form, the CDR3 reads TGTGCCAGCTCAGCCAGGGGCGATGAGCAGTTCTTC.